This is a list of T cell receptor beta chains from one sample in a study of graft-versus-host responses after intestinal transplantation. Data came from immunoSEQ multiplex PCR; TCRdb stores just in-frame clones and leaves some out. The sample holds around 18,000 clones; 95% are singletons and the top ten take 0.7% to 1%. This specimen consisted of PBMCs, obtained 23 days after intestinal transplant. These receptors originate from a human patient who received an intestinal transplant, so some T cells may come from the graft donor. CDR3s include the opening cysteine and the closing phenylalanine or tryptophan. The order of the fields is D gene, J gene, clone size, V gene, CDR3 protein, CDR3 DNA. The D gene is left open where the match is weak. Not every row has a clone size; where given, it reads once, few, many or a size class.

>NA|TRBJ2-7|NA|TRBV6-6
CASNSLTSYEQYF
TGTGCCAGTAACTCATTAACTTCCTACGAGCAGTACTTC
>NA|TRBJ2-1|NA|TRBV7-2
CASSPPGRGGNNEQFF
TGTGCCAGCAGCCCACCGGGTCGGGGAGGCAACAATGAGCAGTTCTTC
>NA|TRBJ2-1|NA|TRBV10-3
CAISDRPGTVQAGLGNNEQFF
TGTGCCATCAGTGATCGCCCCGGGACAGTACAAGCGGGTTTGGGGAACAATGAGCAGTTCTTC
>NA|TRBJ2-7|NA|TRBV6-5
CASSYSYVSYEQYF
TGTGCCAGCAGTTACTCGTACGTATCCTACGAGCAGTACTTC
>NA|TRBJ1-1|NA|TRBV28
CASSPTGWTEAFF
TGTGCCAGCAGCCCTACAGGGTGGACTGAAGCTTTCTTT
>NA|TRBJ2-1|few|TRBV29-1
CSVVMGDLDEQFF
TGCAGCGTTGTGATGGGCGACTTGGATGAGCAGTTCTTC
>NA|TRBJ1-4|NA|TRBV6-1
CASSERGVGNEKLFF
TGTGCCAGCAGTGAAAGAGGGGTCGGTAATGAAAAACTGTTTTTT
>TRBD1|TRBJ1-5|NA|TRBV28
CASSPRGTVDQPQHF
TGTGCCAGCAGTCCCAGGGGGACAGTTGATCAGCCCCAGCATTTT
>NA|TRBJ2-7|NA|TRBV11-2
CASSPDSYEQYF
TGTGCCAGCAGCCCAGATTCCTACGAGCAGTACTTC
>TRBD1|TRBJ2-7|NA|TRBV5-1
CASSHPGQGYEQYF
TGCGCCAGCAGCCACCCGGGACAGGGCTACGAGCAGTACTTC
>NA|TRBJ1-1|once|TRBV4-1
CASSPRKGNTEAFF
TGCGCCAGCAGCCCGCGTAAGGGGAACACTGAAGCTTTCTTT
>NA|TRBJ1-1|once|TRBV5-1
CASSLEGPNTEAFF
TGCGCCAGCAGCTTGGAAGGTCCGAACACTGAAGCTTTCTTT
>NA|TRBJ2-5|NA|TRBV27
CASSFGVGQETQYF
TGTGCCAGCAGTTTTGGTGTAGGGCAAGAGACCCAGTACTTC
>TRBD1|TRBJ2-7|NA|TRBV2
CASSAVDRAGQYF
TGTGCCAGCAGTGCCGTCGACAGGGCGGGGCAGTACTTC
>TRBD2|TRBJ2-7|NA|TRBV28
CASTTTQQGARLAGGLYEQYF
TGTGCCAGCACCACGACTCAACAGGGGGCGAGACTAGCGGGAGGTCTCTACGAGCAGTACTTC
>NA|TRBJ1-2|NA|TRBV7-8
CASSLRGRDPPINYGYTF
TGTGCCAGCAGCTTACGGGGGCGCGATCCCCCTATAAACTATGGCTACACCTTC
>TRBD2|TRBJ2-3|NA|TRBV10-3
CAISALAGGPQSSTDTQYF
TGTGCCATCAGTGCCCTAGCGGGAGGACCGCAAAGTTCCACAGATACGCAGTATTTT
>NA|TRBJ2-1|NA|TRBV7-6
CASSPDTNEQFF
TGTGCCAGCAGCCCCGACACCAATGAGCAGTTCTTC
>TRBD2|TRBJ2-7|NA|TRBV6-5
CASSAPGGSSYEQYF
TGTGCCAGCAGTGCCCCTGGCGGGAGCTCCTACGAGCAGTACTTC
>NA|TRBJ2-7|NA|TRBV5-6
CASSSPPGQLYEQYF
TGTGCCAGCAGCTCTCCTCCGGGACAACTCTACGAGCAGTACTTC
>NA|TRBJ2-3|NA|TRBV7-2
CASSPGPHTDTQYF
TGTGCCAGCAGCCCGGGACCACACACAGATACGCAGTATTTT
>NA|TRBJ1-3|NA|TRBV5-1
CASSLAPVLGFSGNTIYF
TGCGCCAGCAGCTTGGCCCCGGTCCTCGGTTTCTCTGGAAACACCATATATTTT
>NA|TRBJ1-1|NA|TRBV7-9
CASSSQGHVANTEAFF
TGTGCCAGCTCCTCCCAAGGGCACGTGGCTAACACTGAAGCTTTCTTT
>TRBD1|TRBJ2-1|NA|TRBV5-1
CASSSRTGFTYNEQFF
TGCGCCAGCAGCTCCCGGACAGGATTCACCTACAATGAGCAGTTCTTC
>TRBD1|TRBJ2-2|NA|TRBV30
CAWSRIGGQGDTGELFF
TGTGCCTGGAGTCGAATTGGTGGACAGGGTGACACCGGGGAGCTGTTTTTT
>TRBD2|TRBJ2-1|NA|TRBV28
CASSSLNIGLAGGLGSYNEQFF
TGTGCCAGCAGTTCCTTAAATATCGGACTAGCGGGAGGCCTGGGCTCCTACAATGAGCAGTTCTTC